This T cell receptor (beta chain) was retrieved from a study of metastatic and nonmetastatic thyroid tumors. The sample holds many counts of this clone. Original processing methods: What underpinned the distant-metastasis classifier for papillary thyroid cancer was the set of CDR3 differences across clinicopathological groups. TCRdb ran MiXCR on the PCR reads. The V and J calls and clone size are TCRdb's, not the authors'. The sample lists 25,000 to 30,000 clones; around 14% were seen once. All patients reached thyroid surgery having received no treatment beforehand. Germline CDR1 and CDR2: SGHNT and YYREEE (reference sequence). This CDR3 comprises 13 residues. V was clipped by 4 bases and J by 8 bases, with 15 bases between them.

Sequencing input: blood. The chain joins TRBV5-4 to TRBJ1-1; tentative D call: TRBD1 (5 bases). This receptor was taken from a female donor with papillary thyroid cancer or a benign thyroid nodule (not recorded which). Some clones in this sample may be carry-over from other donors' samples. The CDR3 DNA follows: TGTGCCAGCAGCCCCCCGGGGGAGGGGGAAGCTTTCTTT. It yields the protein CASSPPGEGEAFF.